This T cell receptor beta chain was captured by sequencing in a study of low-dose radiotherapy and immunotherapy resistance in tumors. Background on the study: A total of 6.5 Gy was given to Cohort 1 as 0.5 Gy per fraction every 2 weeks. The treatment that patients received was intravenous nivolumab 240 mg every two weeks plus ipilimumab 1 mg/kg every six weeks.

TRAV- and TRBV-specific primers were used for first-strand cDNA, which covered alpha and beta chains. With a constant-region primer and a V-primer adapter, TCRs were subjected to roughly 20 PCR cycles of amplification. From the reads, TCRdb called clonotypes with MiXCR, one entry per CDR3 protein. The table records around 13,000 distinct CDR3 sequences, under 80% of them present only once. This clonotype has a handful of counts. Low-dose radiotherapy and low-dose cyclophosphamide, together with aspirin, ipilimumab and nivolumab, were given to donors. Enrollment required an advanced solid tumor negative for tumor-infiltrating lymphocytes. V lost 4 bases and J lost 7; bases outside the gene matches: 6. CDR3 size: 15 residues. Per the germline V gene, CDR1 is MNHEY and CDR2 is SVGAGI.

The source of this sequence is a human donor with advanced metastatic prostate, ovarian, gallbladder or colorectal cancer (not recorded which). This table probably holds off-target reads from a library built for another chain. The chain employs TRBV6-5 and TRBJ1-5; 11 nucleotides agree with TRBD1. The chain's CDR3 is CASSFSGQGGQPQHF. DNA for the CDR3: TGTGCCAGCAGTTTTTCGGGACAGGGGGGGCAGCCCCAGCATTTT.